The entry that follows covers one T cell receptor (beta chain) sequence. The data derive from a study of blood T cell repertoires in COVID-19. Study context: Acute and convalescent COVID-19 samples came from the United States, Italy and Spain. The cDNA or gDNA used as material had been derived from T cells, B-cell-depleted T cells, or PBMCs.

The CDR3 has 14 residues. Looked up from germline, CDR1 is MNHNY and CDR2 is SVGAGI (reference sequence). Unmatched junction bases numbered 6, after V lost 7 bases and J lost 4 bases. Authors' analysis steps: Counts of nucleated cells, estimated from reference gene primer amplification, were obtained. Using immunoSEQ multiplex PCR, the repertoire was profiled, and TCRdb retains in-frame clones only, with some absent. For V, J and clone size, that table is used; D and trimming come from the DNA. The sample has approximately 72,000 clones, roughly 84% seen once. The V and J genes are TRBV6-6 and TRBJ2-7; TRBD1 matches 11 bases. This TCR was recovered from a man in his forties or fifties with active COVID-19. Sequencing used peripheral blood. The CDR3 nucleotides are TGTGCCAGCACCGGAAGGGACAGGGGGTACGAGCAGTACTTC. Protein: CASTGRDRGYEQYF.